This passage covers 12 T cell receptor beta chains from one sample sequenced in a study of shared clonotypes between healthy human individuals. Some clones are missing from TCRdb's copy, which holds only in-frame ones; the method was immunoSEQ multiplex PCR. The repertoire holds some 2,100,000 clones, with approximately 95% as singletons. Sequencing was performed on naive CD4+ T cells sorted from blood. Subset defined: CD45RA+ positively selected. The receptors were gathered from a man between 18 and 35 years old in good health.

The chain carries TRBV11-2 and TRBJ1-2; 7 nucleotides align to TRBD1. The CDR3 covers 16 residues. CDR1 is SGHAT and CDR2 is FQNNGV in the germline V gene. Trimming removed 4 bases from V and 2 bases from J; junction bases left unmatched: 10. CDR3 in DNA: TGTGCCAGCAGCTCTTCTTACCTACAGGGGAACTATGGCTACACCTTC. Translating it yields CASSSSYLQGNYGYTF.

This clone appeared a single time. The gene calls are TRBV6-5 and TRBJ2-2, with 10 positions matching TRBD2. The CDR3 sequence is 15 residues long. Trimming at V came to 8 bases and at J to 5 bases, leaving 8 bases not matched to a gene. Germline-derived CDR1 and CDR2 are MNHEY and SVGAGI. The CDR3 DNA reads TGTGCCAGCGTCAAAGCGGGGGGGCAAACCGGGGAGCTGTTTTTT. Its protein product is CASVKAGGQTGELFF.

The rearrangement uses TRBV2 and TRBJ2-5; 7 bases agree with TRBD1. Germline V lookup: CDR1 SNHLY, CDR2 FYNNEI. The CDR3 runs to 18 residues. V was pared by 3 bases and J by 5 bases, with 18 bases of the junction left unmatched. CDR3 coding DNA: TGTGCCAGCAGTGAGGGGGACAGCCTGTTGTTTGGTCTGGAGACCCAGTACTTC. This gives the protein CASSEGDSLLFGLETQYF.

V usage is TRBV29-1 and J usage is TRBJ2-1; D may be TRBD1 or TRBD2 (5 bases each). This CDR3 has 14 residues. Germline V gene data show CDR1 as SQVTM and CDR2 as ANQGSEA. Trimming stripped 7 bases from V and 10 bases from J, with 23 bases between. The CDR3 loop is CSAEGQVGPKEQFF. The CDR3 coding sequence is TGCAGCGCCGAGGGGCAGGTGGGGCCTAAGGAGCAGTTCTTC.

The J gene is TRBJ2-1, the V gene TRBV10-1; D gene ambiguous. Trimming left V 3 bases short and J 9 bases short, with 12 bases between. This CDR3 has 13 amino acids. Germline V gives CDR1 WNHNN, CDR2 SYGVQD (reference sequence). CDR3 coding DNA: TGCGCCAGCAGTGAATGGTTATGGAGTGAGCAGTTCTTC. This codes for CASSEWLWSEQFF.

The genes are TRBV2 and TRBJ2-7; no clear D gene. The V gene lost 1 base and the J gene lost 0 bases, with 10 bases spanning the gap. The CDR3 loop spans 15 amino acids. The germline gives CDR1 SNHLY, CDR2 FYNNEI. CDR3 sequence (DNA): TGTGCCAGCAGTGAAGGGCTTGTCCTCTCCTACGAGCAGTACTTC. Residues: CASSEGLVLSYEQYF.

V usage is TRBV5-4 and J usage is TRBJ2-2, with D perhaps matching TRBD2 (6 bases). The CDR3 consists of 14 residues. The germline CDR1 and CDR2 sequences are SGHNT and YYREEE (reference sequence). V lost 5 bases to trimming and J lost 5 bases, with 13 bases between them. The CDR3 DNA follows: TGTGCCAGCAGAGCCCTCCGGGGGACCGGGGAGCTGTTTTTT. Its protein is CASRALRGTGELFF.

The chain has TRBV7-9 and TRBJ2-1, with 7 bases lining up with TRBD2. Germline values: CDR1 SEHNR, CDR2 FQNEAQ (reference sequence). The CDR3 loop spans 17 amino acids. The V segment lost 0 bases and the J segment 5 bases; nucleotides outside the gene matches: 10. CDR3 residues: CASSLAPMGGTHNEQFF. As DNA, the CDR3 is TGTGCCAGCAGCTTAGCACCAATGGGGGGGACCCACAATGAGCAGTTCTTC.

This chain links TRBV7-2 with TRBJ1-5; no reliable D call. The CDR3 runs 14 residues. Germline CDR1 and CDR2: SGHTA and FQGNSA. V dropped 4 bases and J dropped 2 bases, with 9 bases sitting between them. CDR3 in DNA: TGTGCCAGCAGCTCGGCGGCGGGCAATCAGCCCCAGCATTTT. Translation gives CASSSAAGNQPQHF. Full variable domain (outside the CDR3, taken from reference TRBV7-2 and TRBJ1-5): GAGVSQSPSNKVTEKGKDVELRCDPISGHTALYWYRQSLGQGLEFLIYFQGNSAPDKSGLPSDRFSAERTGGSVSTLTIQRTQQEDSAVYLCASSSAAGNQPQHFGDGTRLSIL.

The CDR3 DNA sequence: TGTGCCACCAGCACTGGGTACCAAGAGACCCAGTACTTC. This codes for CATSTGYQETQYF. V is TRBV15 and J is TRBJ2-5; D gene unclear. The V end was cut by 4 bases, the J end by 0 bases, with 6 bases between. The CDR3 runs 13 residues. Germline V gene lookup returns CDR1 LNHNV and CDR2 YYDKDF (reference sequence).

V and J are TRBV27 and TRBJ2-5, with 9 bases matching TRBD1. With 2 bases clipped from V and 2 bases from J, the junction kept 6 bases outside the gene matches. Germline-derived CDR1 and CDR2 are MNHEY and SMNVEV (reference sequence). The CDR3 runs to 16 residues. The chain's CDR3 is CASSLGGTGSQETQYF. CDR3 coding DNA: TGTGCCAGCAGTTTAGGTGGGACAGGGTCTCAAGAGACCCAGTACTTC.

This chain links TRBV6-5 with TRBJ2-7; TRBD1 is a possible D gene (5 bases). Per germline, CDR1 MNHEY and CDR2 SVGAGI. The CDR3 has 13 amino acids. Trimming stripped 5 bases from V and 3 bases from J, with 11 bases between. CDR3 nucleotide sequence: TGTGCCAGCAGTCAGACAGCCCTCTACGAGCAGTACTTC. Translating gives CASSQTALYEQYF.